This entry concerns a single T cell receptor delta chain. The protein that TCRdb holds for this DNA derives from a much larger clone and differs from the translated DNA at residue 14, which likely indicates a read error; the protein shown here is translated from the DNA. TCRdb applied CATT to the multiplex PCR reads for clone calling. The repertoire holds 93,000 or so delta-chain clones, with approximately 0.92% as singletons. These data are taken from a study of γδ T cells in repeated Plasmodium falciparum infection. The CDR3 covers 20 residues. V lost 5 bases to trimming and J lost 0 bases; unmatched junction nucleotides: 19. The germline V gene encodes CDR1 GEAIGNYY and CDR2 EKD. Gammadelta T cells were flow-sorted from PBMC into Vgamma9/Vdelta2+ and Vdelta2-negative populations for bulk analysis.

The sample comprised gamma-delta T cells from blood. J is TRDJ1 and V is TRDV2; 11 bases are a match to TRDD3. The J gene, not given by TCRdb, was assigned here from a germline match of the nucleotide sequence. The clonotype was recovered from a pool of human donors (malaria-infected and uninfected, not separated). CDR3 protein: CACVAGVLGDKGRHTDKLIF. CDR3 nucleotide sequence: TGTGCCTGTGTTGCCGGGGTACTGGGGGATAAAGGGAGACACACCGATAAACTCATCTTT.